A selection of T cell receptor beta chains follows, all from one sample in a study of Ad26.COV2.S vaccination and SARS-CoV-2 variants. Using immunoSEQ multiplex PCR, the repertoire was profiled, and TCRdb retains in-frame clones only, with some absent. The repertoire holds a few hundred thousand clones, more than 70% seen once, with more than 2.5% in the top ten. The sequences come from peripheral blood, collected in a trial of Ad26.COV2.S vaccine versus placebo. The source of these receptors is a person aged 18-65 years who received the Ad26.COV2.S COVID-19 vaccine or a placebo. Both conserved end residues are part of each CDR3. A D gene is named only where the DNA matches it firmly. Clone size is stated in some rows and not others, as once, few, many or a class when expanded.

. TRBJ2-5 TRBV3-1/TRBV3-2 . CASSQDLDPMGETQYF TGTGCCAGCAGCCAAGATTTGGACCCGATGGGGGAGACCCAGTACTTC
. TRBJ2-3 TRBV27 few CASSFRGRDTQYF TGTGCCAGCAGTTTCAGGGGTCGGGATACGCAGTATTTT
. TRBJ1-2 TRBV6-5 . CATARGQTNYGYTF TGTGCCACCGCGAGAGGACAGACTAACTATGGCTACACCTTC
. TRBJ1-2 TRBV7-9 . CASSSDIYGYTF TGTGCCAGCAGCTCGGACATCTATGGCTACACCTTC
. TRBJ2-7 TRBV20-1 few CSASSVDEQYF TGCAGTGCTAGTTCGGTAGACGAGCAGTACTTC
TRBD2 TRBJ2-1 TRBV4-1 . CASSLRQREGVDEQFF TGCGCCAGCAGCCTTCGCCAGCGGGAGGGGGTGGATGAGCAGTTCTTC
. TRBJ2-1 TRBV19 . CASSIVRTYNEQFF TGTGCCAGTAGTATAGTGAGAACCTACAATGAGCAGTTCTTC
. TRBJ1-1 TRBV28 once CASREKNTEAFF TGTGCCAGCAGGGAGAAGAACACTGAAGCTTTCTTT
. TRBJ2-7 TRBV7-2 . CASSLDGGLQEQYF TGTGCCAGCAGCTTGGACGGAGGACTCCAAGAGCAGTACTTC
. TRBJ1-5 TRBV19 . CASSTDRWDNQPQHF TGTGCCAGTAGCACCGACAGGTGGGATAATCAGCCCCAGCATTTT
. TRBJ2-7 TRBV12-3/TRBV12-4 . CASSQDTNYEQYF TGTGCCAGCAGTCAGGACACCAACTACGAGCAGTACTTC
. TRBJ2-1 TRBV9 once CASSVVGLGVGEQFF TGTGCCAGCAGCGTAGTGGGACTGGGGGTAGGGGAGCAGTTCTTC
. TRBJ1-3 TRBV3-1/TRBV3-2 few CASSQTTASSGNTIYF TGTGCCAGCAGCCAGACGACGGCAAGCTCTGGAAACACCATATATTTT
. TRBJ1-2 TRBV6-5 . CASRGAPFNYGYTF TGTGCCAGCAGGGGGGCTCCCTTTAACTATGGCTACACCTTC
. TRBJ2-2 TRBV18 . CASSPRSDANTGELFF TGTGCCAGCTCACCACGCTCAGACGCGAACACCGGGGAGCTGTTTTTT
TRBD1 TRBJ2-7 TRBV16 . CASSQRQQGYSYEQYF TGTGCCAGCAGCCAACGGCAACAGGGGTACTCCTACGAGCAGTACTTC
. TRBJ1-1 TRBV5-1 few CASSSGILNTEAFF TGCGCCAGCAGCTCCGGAATTCTGAACACTGAAGCTTTCTTT
TRBD2 TRBJ2-1 TRBV12-5 . CASGYTSGRVNEQFF TGTGCTAGTGGTTACACTAGCGGGAGGGTGAATGAGCAGTTCTTC
TRBD1 TRBJ1-1 TRBV18 . CASSPQTGAETEAFF TGTGCCAGCTCACCCCAAACAGGGGCCGAAACTGAAGCTTTCTTT
. TRBJ2-2 TRBV18 . CASSPSFGELFF TGTGCCAGCTCACCGTCGTTTGGGGAGCTGTTTTTT
TRBD1 TRBJ1-5 TRBV28 . CASSRTGPGNQPQHF TGTGCCAGCAGTCGGACAGGGCCGGGCAATCAGCCCCAGCATTTT
. TRBJ2-5 TRBV7-2 . CASTINDSRVKKTQYF TGTGCCAGCACTATAAACGATAGCAGGGTGAAGAAGACCCAGTACTTC
TRBD1 TRBJ2-1 TRBV27 . CASSLSTQGEFF TGTGCCAGCAGTTTATCGACCCAGGGGGAGTTCTTC
. TRBJ1-5 TRBV3-1/TRBV3-2 . CASSLDNQPQHF TGTGCCAGCAGCTTAGACAATCAGCCCCAGCATTTT
. TRBJ2-1 TRBV5-1 . CASKPGSSYNEQFF TGCGCCAGCAAACCGGGGAGTTCGTACAATGAGCAGTTCTTC
. TRBJ2-7 TRBV11-1 once CASSSGNIYEQYF TGTGCCAGCAGCTCAGGGAATATCTACGAGCAGTACTTC
. TRBJ2-5 TRBV7-9 . CASSLSTSKETQYF TGTGCCAGCAGCTTGTCCACAAGTAAAGAGACCCAGTACTTC
. TRBJ1-6 TRBV4-2 . CASSQERNRESPLHF TGTGCCAGCAGCCAAGAACGGAACAGAGAGTCACCCCTCCACTTT
. TRBJ2-7 TRBV6-1 few CASSERRAQSEQYF TGTGCCAGCAGTGAAAGGCGGGCCCAGAGCGAGCAGTACTTC
TRBD2 TRBJ2-2 TRBV19 . CASSRTSGFNTGELFF TGTGCCAGTAGTAGGACTAGCGGGTTTAACACCGGGGAGCTGTTTTTT
TRBD1 TRBJ2-3 TRBV5-4 once CASSAQGVGTQYF TGTGCCAGCAGCGCGCAGGGGGTAGGTACGCAGTATTTT
. TRBJ1-2 TRBV18 . CASSPDRNYGYTF TGTGCCAGCTCACCAGACAGAAACTATGGCTACACCTTC
TRBD2 TRBJ2-3 TRBV4-1 . CASSQELAGGTDTQYF TGCGCCAGCAGCCAAGAACTAGCGGGTGGCACAGATACGCAGTATTTT
. TRBJ1-1 TRBV6-1 . CASSDSSMNTEAFF TGTGCCAGCAGTGACAGCAGCATGAACACTGAAGCTTTCTTT
. TRBJ2-5 TRBV10-3 . CAISKQDKGETQYF TGTGCCATCAGTAAACAGGATAAGGGAGAGACCCAGTACTTC
. TRBJ1-1 TRBV28 . CASRSGTEAFF TGTGCCAGCAGGTCAGGGACTGAAGCTTTCTTT
. TRBJ2-1 TRBV30 . CAWSVQPEQFF TGTGCCTGGAGTGTACAGCCGGAGCAGTTCTTC
. TRBJ1-6 TRBV18 . CASSPAAGDSPLHF TGTGCCAGCTCGCCGGCTGCAGGGGATTCACCCCTCCACTTT
TRBD1 TRBJ1-2 TRBV28 once CASSSYNRGSDGYTF TGTGCCAGCAGTTCTTACAACAGGGGGTCCGATGGCTACACCTTC
TRBD1 TRBJ2-2 TRBV5-1 . CASSLFARGLTGELFF TGCGCCAGCAGCTTGTTTGCCAGGGGGCTGACCGGGGAGCTGTTTTTT
. TRBJ2-5 TRBV5-8 . CASSLEETQYF TGTGCCAGCAGCTTGGAAGAGACCCAGTACTTC
. TRBJ2-7 TRBV7-2 . CASSKDGQGLSEQYF TGTGCCAGCAGCAAAGATGGCCAGGGTCTATCCGAGCAGTACTTC
TRBD1 TRBJ2-7 TRBV4-1 . CASSVRQGDEQYF TGCGCCAGCAGCGTGCGACAGGGAGACGAGCAGTACTTC
. TRBJ2-2 TRBV27 once CASSLSWTHTGELFF TGTGCCAGCAGTTTATCTTGGACTCACACCGGGGAGCTGTTTTTT
. TRBJ1-1 TRBV7-9 . CASSLAHGGFGGMNTEAFF TGTGCCAGCAGCTTAGCGCACGGGGGATTCGGAGGAATGAACACTGAAGCTTTCTTT